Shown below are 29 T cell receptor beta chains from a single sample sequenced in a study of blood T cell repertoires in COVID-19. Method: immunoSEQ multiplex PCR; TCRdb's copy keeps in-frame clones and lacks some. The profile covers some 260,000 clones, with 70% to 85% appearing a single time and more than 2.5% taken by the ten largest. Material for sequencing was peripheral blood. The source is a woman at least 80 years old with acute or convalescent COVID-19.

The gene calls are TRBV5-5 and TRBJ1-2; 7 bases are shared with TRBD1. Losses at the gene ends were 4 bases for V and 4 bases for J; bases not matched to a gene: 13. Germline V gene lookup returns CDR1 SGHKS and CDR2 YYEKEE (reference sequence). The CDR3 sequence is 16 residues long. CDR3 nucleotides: TGTGCCAGCAGCCCCCGCCCGACAGGGACAGTCTATGGCTACACCTTC. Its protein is CASSPRPTGTVYGYTF.

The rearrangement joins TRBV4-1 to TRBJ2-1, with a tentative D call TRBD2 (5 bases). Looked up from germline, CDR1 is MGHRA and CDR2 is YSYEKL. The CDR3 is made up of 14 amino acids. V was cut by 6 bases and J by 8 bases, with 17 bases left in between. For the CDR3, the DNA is TGCGCCAGCAGTCCTCGTCGGGGTTTATATGAGCAGTTCTTC. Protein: CASSPRRGLYEQFF.

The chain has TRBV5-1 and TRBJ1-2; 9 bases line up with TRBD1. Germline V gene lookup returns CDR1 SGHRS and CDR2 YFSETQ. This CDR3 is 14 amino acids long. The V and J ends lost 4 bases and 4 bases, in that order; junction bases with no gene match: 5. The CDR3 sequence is CASSEGQGLYGYTF. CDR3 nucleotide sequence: TGCGCCAGCAGCGAGGGACAGGGACTCTATGGCTACACCTTC.

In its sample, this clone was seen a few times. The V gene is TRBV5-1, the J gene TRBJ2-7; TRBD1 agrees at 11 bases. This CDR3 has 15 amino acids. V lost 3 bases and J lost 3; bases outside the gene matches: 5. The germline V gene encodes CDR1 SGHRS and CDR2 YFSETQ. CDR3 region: CASSWGGTGGYEQYF. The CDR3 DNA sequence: TGCGCCAGCAGCTGGGGAGGGACAGGGGGCTACGAGCAGTACTTC.

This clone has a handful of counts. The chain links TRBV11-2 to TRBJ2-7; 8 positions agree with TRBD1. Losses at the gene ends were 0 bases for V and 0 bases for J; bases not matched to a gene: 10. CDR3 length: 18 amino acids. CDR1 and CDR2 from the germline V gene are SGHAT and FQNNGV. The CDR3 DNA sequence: TGTGCCAGCAGCTTAGAGGGTCTCCCGGGACAGGACTCCTACGAGCAGTACTTC. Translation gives CASSLEGLPGQDSYEQYF.

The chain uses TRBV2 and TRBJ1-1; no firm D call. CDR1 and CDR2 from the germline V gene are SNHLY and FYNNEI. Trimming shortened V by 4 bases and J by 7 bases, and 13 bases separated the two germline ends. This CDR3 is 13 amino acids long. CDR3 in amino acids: CASSGLQVNEAFF. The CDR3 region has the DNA TGTGCCAGCAGTGGTCTTCAGGTAAATGAAGCTTTCTTT.

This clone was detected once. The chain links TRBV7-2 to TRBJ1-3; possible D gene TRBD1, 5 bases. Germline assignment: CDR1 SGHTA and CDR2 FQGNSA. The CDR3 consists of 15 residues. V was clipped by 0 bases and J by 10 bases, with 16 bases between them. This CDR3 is CASSLARGWGGTIYF. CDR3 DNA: TGTGCCAGCAGCTTAGCGCGGGGTTGGGGGGGTACCATATATTTT.

In DNA form, the CDR3 reads TGTGCCAGCAGCTCCCCGGGACAGGGTGGAACTAGCAATCAGCCCCAGCATTTT. It specifies CASSSPGQGGTSNQPQHF. The chain joins TRBV7-2 to TRBJ1-5; 9 bases fit TRBD1. This CDR3 spans 18 amino acids. The germline gives CDR1 SGHTA, CDR2 FQGNSA. V trimming: 4 bases; J trimming: 0 bases; junction bases outside the gene matches: 10.

As DNA, the CDR3 is TGTGCCAGCAGTTATAACAGGGGCGGGGAGCAGTACTTC. It specifies CASSYNRGGEQYF. This rearrangement joins TRBV6-5 to TRBJ2-7, with 7 bases identical to TRBD1. This CDR3 has 13 amino acids. The germline V gene has CDR1 MNHEY and CDR2 SVGAGI. V lost 3 bases to trimming and J lost 7 bases; unmatched junction nucleotides: 6.

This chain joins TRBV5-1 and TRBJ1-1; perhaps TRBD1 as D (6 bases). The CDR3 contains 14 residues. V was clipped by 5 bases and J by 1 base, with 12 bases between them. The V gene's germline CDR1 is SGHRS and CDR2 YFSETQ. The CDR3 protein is CASRNREGNTEAFF. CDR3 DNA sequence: TGCGCCAGCAGGAACAGGGAGGGGAACACTGAAGCTTTCTTT.

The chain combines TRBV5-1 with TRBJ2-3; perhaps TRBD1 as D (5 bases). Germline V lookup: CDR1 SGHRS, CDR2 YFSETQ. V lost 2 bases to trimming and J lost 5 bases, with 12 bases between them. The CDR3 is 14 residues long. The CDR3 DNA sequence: TGCGCCAGCAGCTTACCAGGGTTTGGAGATACGCAGTATTTT. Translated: CASSLPGFGDTQYF.

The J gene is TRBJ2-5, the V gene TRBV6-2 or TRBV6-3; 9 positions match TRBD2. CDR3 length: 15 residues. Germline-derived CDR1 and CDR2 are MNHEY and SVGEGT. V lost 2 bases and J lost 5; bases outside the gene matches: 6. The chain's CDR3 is CASSYPTAGGETQYF. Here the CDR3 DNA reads TGTGCCAGCAGTTACCCTACTGCGGGGGGGGAGACCCAGTACTTC.

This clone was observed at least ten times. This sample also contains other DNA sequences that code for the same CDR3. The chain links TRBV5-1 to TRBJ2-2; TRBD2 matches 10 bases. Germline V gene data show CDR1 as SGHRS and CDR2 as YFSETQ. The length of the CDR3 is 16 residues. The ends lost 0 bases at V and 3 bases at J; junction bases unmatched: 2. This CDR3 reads CASSLVAGGHTGELFF. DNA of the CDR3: TGCGCCAGCAGCTTGGTAGCGGGGGGTCACACCGGGGAGCTGTTTTTT. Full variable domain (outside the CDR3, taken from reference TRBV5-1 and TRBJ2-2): KAGVTQTPRYLIKTRGQQVTLSCSPISGHRSVSWYQQTPGQGLQFLFEYFSETQRNKGNFPGRFSGRQFSNSRSEMNVSTLELGDSALYLCASSLVAGGHTGELFFGEGSRLTVL.

Here the CDR3 DNA reads TGTGCCAGCAGCAGACCCCCAGGGGGACGGGGATTT. Translated: CASSRPPGGRGF. The chain recombines TRBV21-1 with TRBJ1-5; the table's D call, TRBD1, has no DNA check behind it. TRBV21-1 is flagged as a pseudogene. The CDR3 consists of 12 residues.

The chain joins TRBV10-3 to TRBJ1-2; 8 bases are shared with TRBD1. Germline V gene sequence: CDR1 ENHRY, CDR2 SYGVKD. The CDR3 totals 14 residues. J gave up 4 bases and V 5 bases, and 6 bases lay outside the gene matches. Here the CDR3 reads CAISYGQGSYGYTF. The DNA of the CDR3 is TGTGCCATCAGTTACGGACAGGGCAGCTATGGCTACACCTTC.

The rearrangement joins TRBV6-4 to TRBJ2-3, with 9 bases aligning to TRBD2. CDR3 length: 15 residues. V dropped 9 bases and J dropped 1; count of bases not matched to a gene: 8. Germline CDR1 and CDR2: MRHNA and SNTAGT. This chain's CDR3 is CARNTREGGTDTQYF. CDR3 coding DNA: TGTGCCAGAAATACGCGGGAGGGCGGCACAGATACGCAGTATTTT.

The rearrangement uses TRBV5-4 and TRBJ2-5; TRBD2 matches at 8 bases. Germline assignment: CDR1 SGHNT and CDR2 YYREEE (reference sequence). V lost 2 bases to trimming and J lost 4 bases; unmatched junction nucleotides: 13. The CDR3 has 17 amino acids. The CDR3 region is CASSFSGGGPGLETQYF. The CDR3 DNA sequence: TGTGCCAGCAGCTTTTCGGGCGGGGGGCCGGGTTTAGAGACCCAGTACTTC.

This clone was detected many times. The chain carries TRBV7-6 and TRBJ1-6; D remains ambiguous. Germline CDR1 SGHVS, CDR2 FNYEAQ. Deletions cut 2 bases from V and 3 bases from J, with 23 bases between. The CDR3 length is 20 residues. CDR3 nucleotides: TGTGCCAGCAGCTTAAACCCTCCCTTAAAGAGGGTCGGCTATAATTCACCCCTCCACTTT. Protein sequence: CASSLNPPLKRVGYNSPLHF.

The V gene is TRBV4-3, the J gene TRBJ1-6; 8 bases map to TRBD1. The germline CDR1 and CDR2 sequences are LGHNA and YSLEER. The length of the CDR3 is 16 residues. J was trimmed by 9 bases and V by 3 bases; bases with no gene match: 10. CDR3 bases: TGCGCCAGCAGCCAGGACTCAACAGGGGGAGTTTCACCCCTCCACTTT. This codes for CASSQDSTGGVSPLHF.

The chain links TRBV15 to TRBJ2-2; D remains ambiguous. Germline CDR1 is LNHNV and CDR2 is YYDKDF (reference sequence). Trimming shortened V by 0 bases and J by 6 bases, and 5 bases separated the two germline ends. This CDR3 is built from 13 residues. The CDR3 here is CATSRDSAGELFF. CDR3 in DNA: TGTGCCACCAGCAGAGATTCAGCCGGGGAGCTGTTTTTT.

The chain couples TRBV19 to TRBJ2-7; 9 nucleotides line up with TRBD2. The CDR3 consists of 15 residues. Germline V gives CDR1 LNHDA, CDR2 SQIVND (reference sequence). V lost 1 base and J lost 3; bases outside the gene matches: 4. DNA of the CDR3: TGTGCCAGTAGTATAGTAGCGGGGGAGAGCTACGAGCAGTACTTC. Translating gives CASSIVAGESYEQYF.

The chain's CDR3 is CAISAAGLSNQPQHF. The DNA for the CDR3 is TGTGCCATCAGTGCCGCGGGGCTTAGCAATCAGCCCCAGCATTTT. The genes are TRBV10-3 and TRBJ1-5; TRBD1 is a possible D gene (5 bases). The CDR3 has 15 amino acids. Trimming stripped 4 bases from V and 0 bases from J, with 10 bases between. Germline V CDR1 and CDR2: ENHRY, SYGVKD.

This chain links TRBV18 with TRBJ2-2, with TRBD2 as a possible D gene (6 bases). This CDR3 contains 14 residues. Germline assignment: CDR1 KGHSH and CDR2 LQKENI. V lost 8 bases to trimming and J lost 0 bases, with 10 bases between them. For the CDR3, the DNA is TGTGCCAGCACGGGGACTCCGAACACCGGGGAGCTGTTTTTT. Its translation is CASTGTPNTGELFF. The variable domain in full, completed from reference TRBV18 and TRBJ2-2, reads NAGVMQNPRHLVRRRGQEARLRCSPMKGHSHVYWYRQLPEEGLKFMVYLQKENIIDESGMPKERFSAEFPKEGPSILRIQQVVRGDSAAYFCASTGTPNTGELFFGEGSRLTVL.

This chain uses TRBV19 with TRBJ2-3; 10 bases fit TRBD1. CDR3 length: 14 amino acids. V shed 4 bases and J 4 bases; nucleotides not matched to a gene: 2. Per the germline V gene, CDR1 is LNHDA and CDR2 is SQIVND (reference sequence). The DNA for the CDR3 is TGTGCCAGTAGTAGGGGACAGGGGCCAGATACGCAGTATTTT. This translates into CASSRGQGPDTQYF.

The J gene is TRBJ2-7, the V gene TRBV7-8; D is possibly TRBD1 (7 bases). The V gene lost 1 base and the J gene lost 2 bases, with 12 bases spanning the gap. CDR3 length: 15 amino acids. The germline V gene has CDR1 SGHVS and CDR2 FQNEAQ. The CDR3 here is CASSLVAGQTYEQYF. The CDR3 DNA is TGTGCCAGCAGCTTAGTGGCGGGACAGACCTACGAGCAGTACTTC.

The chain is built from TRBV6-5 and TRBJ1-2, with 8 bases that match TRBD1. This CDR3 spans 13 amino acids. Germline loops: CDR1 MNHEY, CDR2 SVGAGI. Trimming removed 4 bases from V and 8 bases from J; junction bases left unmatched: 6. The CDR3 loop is CASSSDRAGGYTF. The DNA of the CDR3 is TGTGCCAGCAGTTCGGACAGGGCCGGCGGCTACACCTTC.

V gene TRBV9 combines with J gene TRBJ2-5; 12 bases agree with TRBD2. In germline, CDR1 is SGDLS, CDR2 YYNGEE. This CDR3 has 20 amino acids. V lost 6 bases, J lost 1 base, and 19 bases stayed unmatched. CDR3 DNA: TGTGCCAGCACCGAGTCGACTAGCGGGGGAGGTAAGAGGCTCCAAGAGACCCAGTACTTC. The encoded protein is CASTESTSGGGKRLQETQYF.

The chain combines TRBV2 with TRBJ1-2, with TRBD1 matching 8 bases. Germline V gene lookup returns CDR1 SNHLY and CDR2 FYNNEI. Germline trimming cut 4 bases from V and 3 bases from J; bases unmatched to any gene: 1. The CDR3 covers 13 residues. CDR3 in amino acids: CASSVDRDYGYTF. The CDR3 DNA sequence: TGTGCCAGCAGTGTGGACAGGGACTATGGCTACACCTTC.

CDR3 sequence (DNA): TGTGCCAGCAGTGAAGGTAGGGGGTCAGGGATTGGTGAGCAGTTCTTC. This sequence encodes CASSEGRGSGIGEQFF. V usage is TRBV6-4 and J usage is TRBJ2-1, with D maybe TRBD1 (6 bases). The CDR3 runs to 16 residues. Germline V gene sequence: CDR1 MRHNA, CDR2 SNTAGT. Trimming removed 3 bases from V and 9 bases from J, with 21 bases in between.